One sample yielded the 8 T cell receptor beta chains listed below, sequenced in a study of breast tumors, draining lymph nodes, adjacent tissues. TCRdb processed the multiplex PCR reads anew with MiXCR; each CDR3 protein has one entry. Among around 140,000 distinct CDR3 sequences listed, around a third were seen once. The lymph nodes were axillary draining lymph nodes from breast cancer patients. Material for sequencing was axillary lymph node tissue. Receptors originate from a female donor with breast cancer. Some clones in this sample may be carry-over from other donors' samples.

The genes are TRBV30 and TRBJ2-7; D unresolved. CDR3 length equals 11 residues. CDR1 is GTSNPN and CDR2 is SVGIG in the germline V gene (reference sequence). The CDR3 DNA is TGTGTCCGGAGTGTACGGTACGAGCAGTACTTC. Its translation: CVRSVRYEQYF.

This clonotype was seen only a few times. A read error is possible here, since a much larger clone lies one base away. The chain recombines TRBV20-1 with TRBJ1-6, with 9 positions matching TRBD1. This CDR3 has 16 residues. Germline V gene data show CDR1 as DFQATT and CDR2 as SNEGSKA (reference sequence). After removal of 7 bases from V and 11 bases from J, the junction contained 18 bases not matched to a gene. For the CDR3, the DNA is TGCAGTGTCACACCGATGGGACAGGGTCCAGGTCCACCCCTCCACTTT. This sequence encodes CSVTPMGQGPGPPLHF.

This clonotype has a count of ten or more. V is TRBV18 and J is TRBJ1-2; D not certain. Between the trimmed V and J ends, which lost 1 base and 3 bases, there was a span of 9 bases. Looked up from germline, CDR1 is KGHSH and CDR2 is LQKENI. The CDR3 spans 14 residues. CDR3 sequence reads: CASSPQQSDYGYTF. In nucleotides, the CDR3 is TGTGCCAGCTCACCACAGCAGTCGGACTATGGCTACACCTTC.

The CDR3 spells CASSQVGTAGTFSGANVLTF. The DNA of the CDR3 is TGTGCCAGCAGCCAAGTGGGGACTGCAGGGACTTTCTCTGGGGCCAACGTCCTGACTTTC. J is TRBJ2-6 and V is TRBV3-1, with D maybe TRBD2 (6 bases). The CDR3 sequence is 20 residues long. With 1 base removed from V and 0 bases from J, the gap between germline ends came to 19 bases. Germline V gives CDR1 LGHDT, CDR2 YNNKEL (reference sequence). Drawing the rest from reference TRBV3-1 and TRBJ2-6, the complete variable domain is DTAVSQTPKYLVTQMGNDKSIKCEQNLGHDTMYWYKQDSKKFLKIMFSYNNKELIINETVPNRFSPKSPDKAHLNLHINSLELGDSAVYFCASSQVGTAGTFSGANVLTFGAGSRLTVL.

This clonotype was seen repeatedly, ten times or more. The V and J genes are TRBV20-1 and TRBJ2-1; 11 bases match TRBD2. CDR1 and CDR2 from the germline V gene are DFQATT and SNEGSKA (reference sequence). This CDR3 has 15 residues. Germline trimming cut 5 bases from V and 7 bases from J; bases unmatched to any gene: 10. The CDR3 reads CSARRLAGFGNEQFF. The CDR3, as DNA: TGCAGTGCTCGGAGACTAGCGGGGTTTGGGAATGAGCAGTTCTTC.

The CDR3 here is CSAPGQDNYGYTF. CDR3 nucleotides: TGCAGCGCGCCGGGACAGGACAACTATGGCTACACCTTC. This rearrangement joins TRBV29-1 to TRBJ1-2; 8 nucleotides line up with TRBD1. This CDR3 contains 13 residues. Germline CDR1 and CDR2: SQVTM and ANQGSEA. Trimming removed 7 bases from V and 2 bases from J; junction bases left unmatched: 6.

With regard to this clonotype: Lacking the conserved final phenylalanine or tryptophan, this CDR3 likely reflects a read error. This chain uses TRBV20-1 with TRBJ1-4; TRBD1 matches 10 bases. Looked up from germline, CDR1 is DFQATT and CDR2 is SNEGSKA (reference sequence). This CDR3 comprises 13 residues. With 4 bases clipped from V and 11 bases from J, the junction kept 7 bases outside the gene matches. CDR3 DNA: TGCAGTGCTACGGACAGGGGGATGGTGAAACTGTTTTCT. Its protein is CSATDRGMVKLFS.

V gene TRBV19 combines with J gene TRBJ1-1; D is uncertain. There are 17 residues in the CDR3. Trimming left V 7 bases short and J 7 bases short, with 28 bases between. CDR1 is LNHDA, CDR2 SQIVND, per germline (reference sequence). CDR3 amino acids: CASTTRPGPIAGHEAFF. Here the CDR3 DNA reads TGTGCCAGTACCACTCGCCCCGGGCCAATAGCCGGGCATGAAGCTTTCTTT.